The present TCR beta chain was sequenced within a study of metastatic and nonmetastatic thyroid tumors. Study background: Repertoires from blood and tumor or nodule tissue of malignant and benign thyroid patients were compared.

V dropped 1 base and J dropped 4 bases, with 12 bases sitting between them. The germline CDR1 and CDR2 sequences are SGHRS and YFSETQ. The CDR3 spans 15 residues. Authors' analysis steps: The study took CDR3 differences across clinicopathological groups and made a distant-metastasis classifier for papillary thyroid cancer from them. Through MiXCR, TCRdb re-clonotyped the PCR reads. The V and J calls were determined by TCRdb, not by the authors. The sample carries over 3,500 clones, roughly 35% recorded once. Every patient underwent thyroid surgery untreated. The receptor was isolated from a male donor with papillary thyroid cancer or a benign thyroid nodule (not recorded which). Some clones in this sample may be carry-over from other donors' samples. The sample taken for sequencing was tumor tissue. V is TRBV5-1 and J is TRBJ1-5, with D perhaps TRBD1 (6 bases). The CDR3 DNA is TGCGCCAGCAGCTTGACCGGCCAGGGGAATCAGCCCCAGCATTTT. It codes for CASSLTGQGNQPQHF.